What follows describes a single TCR beta chain. Germline CDR1 and CDR2: LNHDA and SQIVND (reference sequence). Germline trimming cut 7 bases from V and 8 bases from J; bases unmatched to any gene: 8. The CDR3 spans 13 residues. The sample is drawn from a study of blood T cell repertoires in COVID-19. Measured with immunoSEQ multiplex PCR; TCRdb has only the in-frame clones, and not every one. Found here are hundreds of thousands of clones, 88% of them singletons; the top ten hold 0.99%. This sequence was found in a woman in her thirties or forties who had recovered from COVID-19. V gene TRBV19 combines with J gene TRBJ2-1, with TRBD2 matching over 7 bases. Input material: peripheral blood. CDR3 nucleotide sequence: TGTGCCAGTACCTGGGGGGGACGGGATGAGCAGTTCTTC. Translated: CASTWGGRDEQFF.